This T cell receptor beta chain was profiled in a study of shared clonotypes between healthy human individuals. Whole-study findings and limits: Relative to memory subsets, naive subsets generally showed larger estimated richness.

Concerning this clone itself: Its antigen is still unknown.

Sequencing was performed with immunoSEQ multiplex PCR; in TCRdb, only in-frame clones are kept and a portion is missing. The data hold millions of clones, with about 92% observed a single time. HIV-negative, healthy adults without recent acute infections or vaccinations were the donors. The donors, all of them Caucasian adults, lived in Nashville, Tennessee. Trimming removed 6 bases from V and 4 bases from J, with 12 bases in between. Germline V CDR1 and CDR2: MNHNY, SVGAGI (reference sequence). The CDR3 consists of 14 residues. This clonotype was sampled from a young man in good health. The chain links TRBV6-6 to TRBJ2-2, with no clear D. Sequencing was carried out using naive CD4+ T cells sorted from blood. Subset defined: CD45RA+ positively selected. Here the CDR3 DNA reads TGTGCCAGCAGCCTCAGGAGCCCCACCGGGGAGCTGTTTTTT. As protein: CASSLRSPTGELFF.